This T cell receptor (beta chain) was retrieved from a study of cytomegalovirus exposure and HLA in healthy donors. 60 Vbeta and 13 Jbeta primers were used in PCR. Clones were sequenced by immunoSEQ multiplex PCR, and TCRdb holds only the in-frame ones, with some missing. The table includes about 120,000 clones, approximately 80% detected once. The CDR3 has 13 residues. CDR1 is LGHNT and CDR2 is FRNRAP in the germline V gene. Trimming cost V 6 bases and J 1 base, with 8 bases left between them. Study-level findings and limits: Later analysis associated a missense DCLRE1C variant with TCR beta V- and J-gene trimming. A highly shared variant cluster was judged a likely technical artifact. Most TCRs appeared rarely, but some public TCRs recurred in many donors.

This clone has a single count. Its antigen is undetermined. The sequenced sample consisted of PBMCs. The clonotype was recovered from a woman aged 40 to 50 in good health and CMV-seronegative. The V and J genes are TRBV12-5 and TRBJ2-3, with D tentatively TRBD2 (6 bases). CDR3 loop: CASGEGGTDTQYF. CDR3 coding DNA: TGTGCTAGTGGGGAGGGAGGCACAGATACGCAGTATTTT.